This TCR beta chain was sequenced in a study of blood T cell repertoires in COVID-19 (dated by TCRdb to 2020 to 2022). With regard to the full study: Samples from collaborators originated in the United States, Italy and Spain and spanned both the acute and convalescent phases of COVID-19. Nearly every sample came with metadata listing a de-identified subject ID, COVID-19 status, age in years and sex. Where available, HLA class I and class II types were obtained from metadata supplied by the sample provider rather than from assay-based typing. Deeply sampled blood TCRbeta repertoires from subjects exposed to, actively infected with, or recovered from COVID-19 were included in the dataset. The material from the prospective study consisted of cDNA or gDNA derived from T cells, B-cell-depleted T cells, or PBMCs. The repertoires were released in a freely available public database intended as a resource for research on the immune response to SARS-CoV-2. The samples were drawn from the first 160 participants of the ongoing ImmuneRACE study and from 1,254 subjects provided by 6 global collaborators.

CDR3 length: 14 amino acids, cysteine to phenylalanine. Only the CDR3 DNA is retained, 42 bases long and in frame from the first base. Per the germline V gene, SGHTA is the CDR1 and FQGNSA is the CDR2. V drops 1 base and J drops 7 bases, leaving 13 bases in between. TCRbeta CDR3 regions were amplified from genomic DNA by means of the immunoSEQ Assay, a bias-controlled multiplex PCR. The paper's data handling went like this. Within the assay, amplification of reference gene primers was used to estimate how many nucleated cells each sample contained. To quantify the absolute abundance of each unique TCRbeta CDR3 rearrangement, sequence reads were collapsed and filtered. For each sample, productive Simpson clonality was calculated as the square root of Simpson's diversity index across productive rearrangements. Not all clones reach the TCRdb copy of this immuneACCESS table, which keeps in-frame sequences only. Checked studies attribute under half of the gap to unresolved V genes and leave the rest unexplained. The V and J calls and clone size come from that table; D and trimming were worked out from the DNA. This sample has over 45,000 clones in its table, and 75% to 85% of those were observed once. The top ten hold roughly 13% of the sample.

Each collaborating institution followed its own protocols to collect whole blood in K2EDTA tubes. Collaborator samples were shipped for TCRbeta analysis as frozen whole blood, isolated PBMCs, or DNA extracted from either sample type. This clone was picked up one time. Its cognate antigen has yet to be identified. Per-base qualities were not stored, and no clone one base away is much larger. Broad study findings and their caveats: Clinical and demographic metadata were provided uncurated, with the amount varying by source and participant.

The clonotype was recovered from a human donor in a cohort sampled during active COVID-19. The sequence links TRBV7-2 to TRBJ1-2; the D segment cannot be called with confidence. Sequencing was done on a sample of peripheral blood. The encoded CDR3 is CASSLGGEPTGYTF. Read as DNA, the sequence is TGTGCCAGCAGCTTAGGCGGCGAACCCACTGGCTACACCTTC.